The entry below describes one TCR beta chain. Antigen unknown. A much larger clone sits a single nucleotide away, making a read error possible. This entry belongs to a study of molecular identifiers for immune sequencing clone quantification. Broader study findings: The sizes of highly expanded clones could be underestimated when identical TCR molecules share a barcode. Effector cells had over 99% of their molecules in clones above 20 RNA copies, while naive cells had under 1%.

Previously described methods and listed TCR primers were used for bulk TCR libraries. Using its own MiXCR run on the PCR reads, TCRdb lists one record per CDR3 protein. The sample consists of about 320,000 distinct CDR3 sequences, over 20% of them appearing once. Germline values: CDR1 MNHEY, CDR2 SVGEGT. This CDR3 spans 18 amino acids. Between the trimmed V and J ends, which lost 4 bases and 6 bases, there was a span of 27 bases. This TCR came from a human donor in good health. Some libraries in this study had Jurkat cell RNA spiked in. The chain joins TRBV6-2 or TRBV6-3 to TRBJ1-1; unclear D gene. Sequencing used naive CD8+ T cells from blood, with Jurkat cell RNA spiked in. Regarding subset: FACS-sorted CD8+CD4-CCR7+CD45RA+ naive T cells. CDR3 region: CASSCSSGSARMEAEAFF. The DNA of the CDR3 is TGTGCCAGCAGTTGCTCTTCAGGTTCCGCGCGTATGGAGGCTGAAGCTTTCTTT.